The 15 T cell receptor beta chains in this list originate from one sample, sequenced in a study of control samples from healthy donors and cancer patients. Clones were read by immunoSEQ multiplex PCR, and TCRdb kept only the in-frame ones, dropping some. The sample gives roughly 170,000 clones, around 90% of which show up once; around 5% is in the top ten. The sequencing sample was made of blood. All receptors derive from a woman in her 30s in good health.

This clone occurred a few times. This chain connects TRBV7-9 to TRBJ1-5; TRBD1 is a possible D gene (5 bases). V was pared by 5 bases and J by 0 bases, with 14 bases between. Germline V gene lookup returns CDR1 SEHNR and CDR2 FQNEAQ (reference sequence). There are 16 residues in the CDR3. In nucleotides, the CDR3 is TGTGCCAGCAGCGCTACCGACAGTTATAGCAATCAGCCCCAGCATTTT. Translating it yields CASSATDSYSNQPQHF.

The chain is built from TRBV5-4 and TRBJ2-5; TRBD2 agrees at 13 bases. The V gene's germline CDR1 is SGHNT and CDR2 YYREEE (reference sequence). The CDR3 totals 15 residues. J lost 3 bases, V lost 4 bases, and 3 bases had no gene match. The CDR3 coding sequence is TGTGCCAGCAGCGGAGGACTAGCGGGGGAAGAGACCCAGTACTTC. This sequence encodes CASSGGLAGEETQYF. The full variable domain, in which reference TRBV5-4 and TRBJ2-5 provide the parts outside the CDR3, is ETGVTQSPTHLIKTRGQQVTLRCSSQSGHNTVSWYQQALGQGPQFIFQYYREEENGRGNFPPRFSGLQFPNYSSELNVNALELDDSALYLCASSGGLAGEETQYFGPGTRLLVL.

The chain links TRBV18 to TRBJ2-5; TRBD1 is a possible D gene (5 bases). Trimming pared 2 bases from V and 5 bases from J, leaving 21 bases between. Per the germline V gene, CDR1 is KGHSH and CDR2 is LQKENI. The CDR3 is made up of 17 amino acids. CDR3 amino acids: CASSPLTDLRVRETQYF. The CDR3, as DNA: TGTGCCAGCTCACCATTGACAGATCTCCGGGTCAGGGAGACCCAGTACTTC. Looking up the rest from reference TRBV18 and TRBJ2-5 gives the full variable domain: NAGVMQNPRHLVRRRGQEARLRCSPMKGHSHVYWYRQLPEEGLKFMVYLQKENIIDESGMPKERFSAEFPKEGPSILRIQQVVRGDSAAYFCASSPLTDLRVRETQYFGPGTRLLVL.

The V gene is TRBV28, the J gene TRBJ1-6; D is ambiguous. Trimming left V 7 bases short and J 7 bases short, with 14 bases between. CDR1 MDHEN and CDR2 SYDVKM come from the germline V gene. CDR3 length: 14 amino acids. CDR3 nucleotide sequence: TGTGCCAGCACCGCGGGCAGGCGAAATTCACCCCTCCACTTT. It translates to CASTAGRRNSPLHF.

V and J are TRBV7-9 and TRBJ1-5; 9 bases align to TRBD1. Germline V CDR1 and CDR2: SEHNR, FQNEAQ (reference sequence). Trimming at V came to 5 bases and at J to 5 bases, leaving 7 bases not matched to a gene. The CDR3 spans 15 residues. CDR3 DNA: TGTGCCAGCAGCCCTCCCACAGGGGGCGATCAGCCCCAGCATTTT. It encodes CASSPPTGGDQPQHF.

The chain couples TRBV7-8 to TRBJ2-7; D is perhaps TRBD2 (7 bases). Per the germline V gene, CDR1 is SGHVS and CDR2 is FQNEAQ. The CDR3 consists of 14 residues. Trimming left V 5 bases short and J 6 bases short, with 17 bases between. DNA for the CDR3: TGTGCCAGCAGCGTACTAGGGGGAGGGGTCGAGCAGTACTTC. Encoded protein: CASSVLGGGVEQYF.

The J gene is TRBJ2-7, the V gene TRBV19; 10 positions match TRBD2. The CDR3 sequence is 17 residues long. Germline values: CDR1 LNHDA, CDR2 SQIVND (reference sequence). Trimming cost V 0 bases and J 0 bases; bases outside gene matches: 5. CDR3 protein: CASSIDPPSGSSYEQYF. DNA for the CDR3: TGTGCCAGTAGTATAGATCCCCCTAGCGGGAGCTCCTACGAGCAGTACTTC.

The chain combines TRBV4-1 with TRBJ2-2, with a tentative D call TRBD2 (5 bases). V was clipped by 2 bases and J by 4 bases, with 11 bases between them. The CDR3 covers 15 residues. The germline V gene has CDR1 MGHRA and CDR2 YSYEKL. The CDR3 DNA reads TGCGCCAGCAGCCAATATGAGGGCCTCACCGGGGAGCTGTTTTTT. Amino acids: CASSQYEGLTGELFF.

A word on this clone: The same CDR3 also results from other DNA sequences found in this sample. CDR3 in DNA: TGCAGCGCCGGTCAGGGCTTGAACACTGAAGCTTTCTTT. It encodes CSAGQGLNTEAFF. The chain is built from TRBV29-1 and TRBJ1-1; D perhaps matches TRBD1 (5 bases). CDR1 and CDR2 (germline): SQVTM, ANQGSEA. V was pared by 7 bases and J by 0 bases, with 12 bases between. There are 13 residues in the CDR3.

This clone was picked up one time. The CDR3 DNA is TGTGCCAGCAGTTACTCAACAGGGGACAGCACAGATACGCAGTATTTT. Protein: CASSYSTGDSTDTQYF. The rearrangement links TRBV6-5 to TRBJ2-3; 7 nucleotides agree with TRBD1. In germline, CDR1 is MNHEY, CDR2 SVGAGI. The V and J ends lost 0 bases and 0 bases, in that order; junction bases with no gene match: 3. The CDR3 sequence is 16 residues long.

V gene TRBV15 combines with J gene TRBJ2-4; possible D gene TRBD1, 6 bases. CDR3 size: 17 residues. Germline values: CDR1 LNHNV, CDR2 YYDKDF (reference sequence). V gave up 0 bases and J gave up 0 bases, with 12 bases separating them. CDR3 sequence (DNA): TGTGCCACCAGCAGAGAACGGGTGACAGGAGCCAAAAACATTCAGTACTTC. Residues: CATSRERVTGAKNIQYF.

This clone occurred once. V and J are TRBV28 and TRBJ1-4; D possibly corresponds to TRBD1 (5 bases). V shed 5 bases and J shed 5 bases, with 21 bases lying between them. Looked up from germline, CDR1 is MDHEN and CDR2 is SYDVKM. This CDR3 has 17 amino acids. The CDR3 bases are TGTGCCAGCAGTCCCGGGGGGAGCTATCCCAAAAATGAAAAACTGTTTTTT. Translation gives CASSPGGSYPKNEKLFF.

The CDR3: CASSQVRGKLPLISPLHQPQHF. DNA for the CDR3: TGTGCCAGCAGCCAAGTGAGAGGGAAGCTCCCCTTAATATCCCCTCTTCATCAGCCCCAGCATTTT. This chain links TRBV3-1 (or the pseudogene TRBV3-2) with TRBJ1-5; D gene unclear. The V and J ends lost 1 base and 5 bases respectively, with 33 bases between them. CDR1 and CDR2 (germline): LGHDT, YNNKEL (reference sequence). This CDR3 is 22 amino acids long.

J is TRBJ1-1 and V is TRBV14, with D unresolved. Trimming took 4 bases from V and 6 from J, leaving 15 bases between them. Germline V gene data show CDR1 as SGHDN and CDR2 as FVKESK. This CDR3 has 14 residues. CDR3 nucleotides: TGTGCCAGCAGCCCGATAAGTCTCAAGGCTGAAGCTTTCTTT. Its protein product is CASSPISLKAEAFF.

The rearrangement links TRBV3-1 (or the pseudogene TRBV3-2) to TRBJ2-7; perhaps TRBD2 as D (6 bases). The CDR3 covers 14 residues. CDR1 and CDR2 from the germline V gene are LGHDT and YNNKEL (reference sequence). Trimming pared 1 base from V and 3 bases from J, leaving 10 bases between. The CDR3, as DNA: TGTGCCAGCAGCCAAGCGGGACTTTACTACGAGCAGTACTTC. Translating it yields CASSQAGLYYEQYF.